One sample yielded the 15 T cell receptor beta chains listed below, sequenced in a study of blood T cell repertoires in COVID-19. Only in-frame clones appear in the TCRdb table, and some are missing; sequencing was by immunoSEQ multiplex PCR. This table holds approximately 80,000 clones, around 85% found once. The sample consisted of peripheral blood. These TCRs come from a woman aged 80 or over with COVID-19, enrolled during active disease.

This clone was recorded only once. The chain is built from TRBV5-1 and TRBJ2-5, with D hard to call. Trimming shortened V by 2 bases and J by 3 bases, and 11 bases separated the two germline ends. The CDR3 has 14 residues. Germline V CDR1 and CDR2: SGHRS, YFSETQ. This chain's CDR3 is CASSFNNREETQYF. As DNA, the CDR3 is TGCGCCAGCAGCTTTAATAACCGCGAAGAGACCCAGTACTTC. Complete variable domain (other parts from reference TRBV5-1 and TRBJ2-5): KAGVTQTPRYLIKTRGQQVTLSCSPISGHRSVSWYQQTPGQGLQFLFEYFSETQRNKGNFPGRFSGRQFSNSRSEMNVSTLELGDSALYLCASSFNNREETQYFGPGTRLLVL.

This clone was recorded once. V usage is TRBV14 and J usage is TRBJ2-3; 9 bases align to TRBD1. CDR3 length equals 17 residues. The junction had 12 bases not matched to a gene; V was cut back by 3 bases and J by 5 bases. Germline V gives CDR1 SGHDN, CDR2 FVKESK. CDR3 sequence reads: CASSHLPPGQGRDTQYF. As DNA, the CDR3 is TGTGCCAGCAGCCACCTCCCTCCGGGACAGGGTAGAGATACGCAGTATTTT. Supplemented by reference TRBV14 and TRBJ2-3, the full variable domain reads EAGVTQFPSHSVIEKGQTVTLRCDPISGHDNLYWYRRVMGKEIKFLLHFVKESKQDESGMPNNRFLAERTGGTYSTLKVQPAELEDSGVYFCASSHLPPGQGRDTQYFGPGTRLTVL.

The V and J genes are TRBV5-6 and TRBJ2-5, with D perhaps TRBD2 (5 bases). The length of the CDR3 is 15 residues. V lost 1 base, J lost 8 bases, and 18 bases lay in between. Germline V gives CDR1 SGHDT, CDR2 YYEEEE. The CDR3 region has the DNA TGTGCCAGCAGCTTGAGGATCACCCAACGGGATACCCAGTACTTC. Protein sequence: CASSLRITQRDTQYF.

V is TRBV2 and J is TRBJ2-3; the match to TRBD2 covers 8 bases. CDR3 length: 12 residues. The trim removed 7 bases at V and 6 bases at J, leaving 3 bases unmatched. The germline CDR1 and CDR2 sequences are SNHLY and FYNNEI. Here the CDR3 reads CASNRGGDTQYF. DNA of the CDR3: TGTGCCAGCAACCGGGGGGGGGATACGCAGTATTTT.

This CDR3 reads CASSLRGLEDTEAFF. DNA of the CDR3: TGTGCCAGCAGTTTGAGGGGGTTGGAGGACACTGAAGCTTTCTTT. The chain employs TRBV5-5 and TRBJ1-1; D is possibly TRBD1 (6 bases). V was cut by 5 bases and J by 3 bases, with 17 bases left in between. Germline V gene data show CDR1 as SGHKS and CDR2 as YYEKEE (reference sequence). The length of the CDR3 is 15 residues.

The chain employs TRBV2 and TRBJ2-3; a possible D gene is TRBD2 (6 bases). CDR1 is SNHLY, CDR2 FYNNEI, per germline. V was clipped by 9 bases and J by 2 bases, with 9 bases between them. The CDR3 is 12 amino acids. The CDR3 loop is CARGLLTDTQYF. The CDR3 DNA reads TGTGCCAGGGGACTCCTCACAGATACGCAGTATTTT.

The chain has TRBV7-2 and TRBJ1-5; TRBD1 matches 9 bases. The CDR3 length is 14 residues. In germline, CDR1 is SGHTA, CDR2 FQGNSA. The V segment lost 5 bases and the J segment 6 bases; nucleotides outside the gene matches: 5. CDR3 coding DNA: TGTGCCAGCAGCGCTATGGGACAGGGTCAGCCCCAGCATTTT. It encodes CASSAMGQGQPQHF.

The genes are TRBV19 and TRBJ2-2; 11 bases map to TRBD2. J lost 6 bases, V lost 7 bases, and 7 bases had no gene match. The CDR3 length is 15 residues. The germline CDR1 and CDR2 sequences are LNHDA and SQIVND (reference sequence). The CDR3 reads CASTRLAGRPGELFF. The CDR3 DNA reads TGTGCCAGTACTAGACTAGCGGGGCGCCCCGGGGAGCTGTTTTTT.

The CDR3 nucleotides read TGTGCCAGCTCATCCCGGGGCGGGACTGATCAGCCCCAGCATTTT. Translating it yields CASSSRGGTDQPQHF. The chain carries TRBV18 and TRBJ1-5, with TRBD1 as a possible D gene (5 bases). The V and J ends lost 5 bases and 5 bases respectively, with 16 bases between them. This CDR3 region has 15 residues. Germline loops: CDR1 KGHSH, CDR2 LQKENI.

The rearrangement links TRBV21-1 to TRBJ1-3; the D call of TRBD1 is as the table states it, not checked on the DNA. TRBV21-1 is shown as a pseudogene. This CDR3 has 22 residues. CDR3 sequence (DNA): TGTGCCAGCAGCAAAGCCGCGGACGGGAGACAGGGGGCCCTGGCCTCTGGAAACACCATATATTTT. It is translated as CASSKAADGRQGALASGNTIYF.

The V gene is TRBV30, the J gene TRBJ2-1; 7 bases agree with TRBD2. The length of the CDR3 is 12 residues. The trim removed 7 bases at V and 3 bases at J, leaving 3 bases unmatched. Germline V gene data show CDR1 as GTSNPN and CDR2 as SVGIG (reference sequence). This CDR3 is CASGLYYNEQFF. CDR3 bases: TGTGCCTCGGGACTATACTACAATGAGCAGTTCTTC.

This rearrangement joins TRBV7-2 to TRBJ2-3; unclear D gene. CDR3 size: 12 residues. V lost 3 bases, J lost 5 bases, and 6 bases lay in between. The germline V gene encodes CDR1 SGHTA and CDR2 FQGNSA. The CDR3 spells CASSFNGDTQYF. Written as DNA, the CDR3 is TGTGCCAGCAGCTTCAACGGAGATACGCAGTATTTT.

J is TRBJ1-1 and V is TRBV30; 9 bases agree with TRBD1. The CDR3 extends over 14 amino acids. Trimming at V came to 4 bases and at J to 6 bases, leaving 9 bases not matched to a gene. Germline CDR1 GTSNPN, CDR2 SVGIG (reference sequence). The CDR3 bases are TGTGCCTGGAACCACAGGGGGCCGGGGCCTGAAGCTTTCTTT. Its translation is CAWNHRGPGPEAFF. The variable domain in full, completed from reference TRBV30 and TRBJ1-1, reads SQTIHQWPATLVQPVGSPLSLECTVEGTSNPNLYWYRQAAGRGLQLLFYSVGIGQISSEVPQNLSASRPQDRQFILSSKKLLLSDSGFYLCAWNHRGPGPEAFFGQGTRLTVV.

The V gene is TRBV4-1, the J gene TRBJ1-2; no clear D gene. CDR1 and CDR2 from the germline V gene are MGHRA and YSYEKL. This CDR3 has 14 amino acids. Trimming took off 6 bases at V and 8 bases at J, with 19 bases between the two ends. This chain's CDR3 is CASRQSEGMGGYTF. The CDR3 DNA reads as TGCGCCAGCAGACAGTCGGAGGGAATGGGCGGCTACACCTTC.

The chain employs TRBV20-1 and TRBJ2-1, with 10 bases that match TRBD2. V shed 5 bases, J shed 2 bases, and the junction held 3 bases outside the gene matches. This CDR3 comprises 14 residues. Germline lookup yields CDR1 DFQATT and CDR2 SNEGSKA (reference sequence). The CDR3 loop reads CSAGGTSAYNEQFF. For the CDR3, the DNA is TGCAGTGCTGGTGGGACTAGCGCCTACAATGAGCAGTTCTTC.